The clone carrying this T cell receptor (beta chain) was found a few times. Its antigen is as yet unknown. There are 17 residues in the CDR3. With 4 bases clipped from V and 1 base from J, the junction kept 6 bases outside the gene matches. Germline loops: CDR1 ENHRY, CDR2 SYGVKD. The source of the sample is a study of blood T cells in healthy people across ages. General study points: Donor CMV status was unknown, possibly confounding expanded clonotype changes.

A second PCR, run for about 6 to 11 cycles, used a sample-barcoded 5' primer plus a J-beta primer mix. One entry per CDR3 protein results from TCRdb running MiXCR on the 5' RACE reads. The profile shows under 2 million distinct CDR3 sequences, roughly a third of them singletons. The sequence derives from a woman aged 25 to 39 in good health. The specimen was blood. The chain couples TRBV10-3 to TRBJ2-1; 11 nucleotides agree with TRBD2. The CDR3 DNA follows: TGTGCCATCAGTGTAACTAGCGGGGGAACATCCTACAATGAGCAGTTCTTC. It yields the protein CAISVTSGGTSYNEQFF.